The present T cell receptor beta chain was sequenced within a study of CD8+ T cells in alopecia areata. General study results and limits: Sequencing of scalp tissue also captures the resident alphabeta T cells of normal skin. Only one nonresponder was present, which leaves the link between baseline CD8+ expansion and response uncertain.

Specified treatment: oral pan-JAK inhibitor, 5-10 mg twice daily. Alopecia areata patients provided lesional scalp punch biopsies and peripheral blood. Remarks on this clone: What it binds is not known.

V was shortened by 4 bases and J by 1 base, with 16 bases between the two germline ends. This CDR3 has 16 residues. Germline V gene lookup returns CDR1 SGHVS and CDR2 FQNEAQ. The sequencing template was cDNA reverse transcribed from extracted RNA. Assay used: immunoSEQ multiplex PCR; TCRdb lists only in-frame clones, some missing. The sample lists 100,000 to 130,000 clones, roughly 84% occurring once. The genes are TRBV7-8 and TRBJ2-5; D may correspond to TRBD1 or TRBD2 (5 bases each). Source: CD8+ T cells sorted from blood, taken at week 24, from a patient treated with tofacitinib. The TCR originated in a human donor with alopecia areata. The CDR3: CASSSLRWGSQETQYF. The CDR3 nucleotides are TGTGCCAGCAGCTCGCTTCGATGGGGGTCCCAAGAGACCCAGTACTTC.